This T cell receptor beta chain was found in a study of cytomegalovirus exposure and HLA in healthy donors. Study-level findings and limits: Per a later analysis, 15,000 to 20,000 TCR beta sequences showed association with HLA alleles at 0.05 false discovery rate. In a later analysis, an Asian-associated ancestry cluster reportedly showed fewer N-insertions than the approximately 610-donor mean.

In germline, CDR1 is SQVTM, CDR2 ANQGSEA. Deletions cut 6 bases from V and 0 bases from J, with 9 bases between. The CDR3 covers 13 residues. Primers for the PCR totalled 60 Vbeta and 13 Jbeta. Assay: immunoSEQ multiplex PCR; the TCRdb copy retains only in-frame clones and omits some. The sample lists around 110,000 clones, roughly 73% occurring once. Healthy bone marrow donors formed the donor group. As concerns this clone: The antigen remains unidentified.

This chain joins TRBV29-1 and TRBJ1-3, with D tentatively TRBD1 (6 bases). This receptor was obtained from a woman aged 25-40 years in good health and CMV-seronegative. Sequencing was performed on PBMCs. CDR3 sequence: CSVEDSSGNTIYF. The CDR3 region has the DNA TGCAGCGTCGAGGACAGCTCTGGAAACACCATATATTTT.